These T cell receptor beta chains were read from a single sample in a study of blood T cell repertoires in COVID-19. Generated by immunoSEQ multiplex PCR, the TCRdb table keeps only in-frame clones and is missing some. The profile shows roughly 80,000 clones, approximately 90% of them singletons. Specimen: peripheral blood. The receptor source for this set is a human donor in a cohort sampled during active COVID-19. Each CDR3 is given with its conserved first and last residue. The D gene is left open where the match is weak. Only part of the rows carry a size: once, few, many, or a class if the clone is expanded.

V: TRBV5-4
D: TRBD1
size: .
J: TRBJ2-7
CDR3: CASSGGGQGFNEQYF
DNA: TGTGCCAGCAGCGGCGGAGGACAGGGGTTCAACGAGCAGTACTTC

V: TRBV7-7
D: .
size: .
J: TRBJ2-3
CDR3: CASSQGPQGTDTQYF
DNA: TGTGCTAGCAGCCAGGGCCCCCAGGGCACAGATACGCAGTATTTT

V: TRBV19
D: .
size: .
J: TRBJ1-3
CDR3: CASSAVAGVGGDTIYF
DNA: TGTGCCAGTAGTGCGGTCGCAGGGGTTGGCGGAGACACCATATATTTT

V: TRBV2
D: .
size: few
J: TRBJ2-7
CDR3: CASSRWGSGHTYEQYF
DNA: TGTGCCAGCAGCCGGTGGGGTTCGGGACATACCTACGAGCAGTACTTC

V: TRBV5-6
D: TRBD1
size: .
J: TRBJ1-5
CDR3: CASSSKGQTIGQPQHF
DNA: TGTGCCAGCAGCTCCAAGGGACAGACAATAGGGCAGCCCCAGCATTTT

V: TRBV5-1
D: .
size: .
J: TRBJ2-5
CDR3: CASSSNRGGETQYF
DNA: TGCGCCAGCAGCAGCAACAGGGGAGGAGAGACCCAGTACTTC

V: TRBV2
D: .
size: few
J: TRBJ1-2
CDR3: CASSNYIPTGSNYGYTF
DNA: TGTGCCAGCAGTAACTATATCCCGACAGGCTCTAACTATGGCTACACCTTC

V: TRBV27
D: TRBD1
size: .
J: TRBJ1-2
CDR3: CASSPSGTGDGYTF
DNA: TGTGCCAGCAGTCCTTCCGGGACAGGGGACGGCTACACCTTC

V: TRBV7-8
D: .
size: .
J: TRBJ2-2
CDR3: CASSSSGELFF
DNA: TGTGCCAGCAGCAGCTCCGGGGAGCTGTTTTTT

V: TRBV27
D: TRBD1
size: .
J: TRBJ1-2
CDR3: CASGHRGPGYGYTF
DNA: TGTGCCAGCGGGCACAGGGGGCCCGGCTATGGCTACACCTTC

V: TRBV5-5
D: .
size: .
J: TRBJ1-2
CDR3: CASSPILRYGYTF
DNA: TGTGCCAGCAGCCCGATATTGCGGTATGGCTACACCTTC

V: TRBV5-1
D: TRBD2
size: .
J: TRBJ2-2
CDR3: CASSWREGTSGELFF
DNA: TGCGCCAGCAGCTGGCGGGAGGGGACGTCCGGGGAGCTGTTTTTT

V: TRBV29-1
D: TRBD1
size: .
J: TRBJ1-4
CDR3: CSVQRTGTNEKLFF
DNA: TGCAGCGTGCAGCGGACAGGGACTAATGAAAAACTGTTTTTT

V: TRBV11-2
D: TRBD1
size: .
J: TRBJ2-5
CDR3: CASSLGQLQETQYF
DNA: TGTGCCAGCAGCTTGGGACAGCTTCAAGAGACCCAGTACTTC

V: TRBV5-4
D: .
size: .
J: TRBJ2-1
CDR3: CASSLSGGNAEQFF
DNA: TGTGCCAGCAGCTTATCCGGCGGTAACGCTGAGCAGTTCTTC

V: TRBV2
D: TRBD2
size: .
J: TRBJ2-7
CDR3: CASTLSGTYGSEQYF
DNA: TGTGCCAGCACCCTTAGCGGGACTTATGGAAGCGAGCAGTACTTC

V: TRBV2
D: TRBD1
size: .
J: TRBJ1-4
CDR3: CASYKRGRSGDEWNEKLFF
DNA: TGTGCCAGCTACAAGAGGGGGCGTTCAGGGGACGAGTGGAATGAAAAACTGTTTTTT

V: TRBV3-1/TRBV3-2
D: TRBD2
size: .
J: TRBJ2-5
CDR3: CASRRTSGDQETQYF
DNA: TGTGCCAGCAGGCGGACTAGCGGGGACCAAGAGACCCAGTACTTC

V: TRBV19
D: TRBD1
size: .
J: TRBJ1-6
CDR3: CASSIGQGSRAPLHF
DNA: TGTGCCAGTAGTATCGGACAGGGGTCCAGAGCACCCCTCCACTTT

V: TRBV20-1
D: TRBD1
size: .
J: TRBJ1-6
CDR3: CSASPVMGQGDGINSPLHF
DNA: TGCAGTGCTAGTCCGGTGATGGGACAGGGGGACGGGATTAATTCACCCCTCCACTTT

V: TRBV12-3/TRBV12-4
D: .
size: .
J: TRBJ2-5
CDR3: CASSYGGQETQYF
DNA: TGTGCCAGCAGTTACGGGGGACAAGAGACCCAGTACTTC

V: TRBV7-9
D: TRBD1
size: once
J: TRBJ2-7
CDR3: CASSLGGQPDEQYF
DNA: TGTGCCAGCAGCCTAGGGGGACAGCCAGACGAGCAGTACTTC

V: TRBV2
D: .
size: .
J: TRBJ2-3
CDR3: CASRVLVDTQYF
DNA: TGTGCCAGCAGGGTGCTAGTTGATACGCAGTATTTT

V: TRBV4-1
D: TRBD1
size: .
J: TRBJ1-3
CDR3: CASSQDLMRGLIGNTIYF
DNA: TGCGCCAGCAGCCAAGATTTAATGAGGGGGCTAATTGGAAACACCATATATTTT

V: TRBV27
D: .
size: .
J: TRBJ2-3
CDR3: CASSWRGDTQYF
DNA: TGTGCCAGCAGTTGGAGGGGAGATACGCAGTATTTT

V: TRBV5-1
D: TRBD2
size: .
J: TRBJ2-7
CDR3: CASSPGRGRGQYF
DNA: TGCGCCAGCAGCCCAGGACGGGGGAGGGGGCAGTACTTC

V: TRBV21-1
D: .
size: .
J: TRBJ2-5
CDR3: CASSKMGLAEETQYF
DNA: TGTGCCAGCAGCAAAATGGGACTAGCGGAGGAGACCCAGTACTTC

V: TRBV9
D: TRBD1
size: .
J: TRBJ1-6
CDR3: CASSAAGQGAPLHF
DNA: TGTGCCAGCAGCGCGGCGGGACAGGGGGCACCCCTCCACTTT

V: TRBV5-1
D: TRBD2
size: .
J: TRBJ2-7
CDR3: CASSFSGDLYEQYF
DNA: TGCGCCAGCAGCTTTAGCGGGGACCTCTACGAGCAGTACTTC

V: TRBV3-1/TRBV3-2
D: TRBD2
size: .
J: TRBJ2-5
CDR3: CASSQATSGRRQETQYF
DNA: TGTGCCAGCAGCCAGGCCACTAGCGGGCGGCGACAAGAGACCCAGTACTTC

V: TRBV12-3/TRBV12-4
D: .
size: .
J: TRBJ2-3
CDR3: CASSLPNTDTQYF
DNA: TGTGCCAGCAGTTTGCCTAACACAGATACGCAGTATTTT

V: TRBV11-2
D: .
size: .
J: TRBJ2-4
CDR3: CASSLGPGLAKNIQYF
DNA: TGTGCCAGCAGCTTAGGGCCGGGACTAGCCAAAAACATTCAGTACTTC

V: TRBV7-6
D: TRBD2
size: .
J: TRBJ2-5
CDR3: CASSTLLAVQETQYF
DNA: TGTGCCAGCAGCACCCTACTAGCGGTACAAGAGACCCAGTACTTC

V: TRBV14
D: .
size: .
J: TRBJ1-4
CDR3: CASSLQGNYNEKLFF
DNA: TGTGCCAGCAGCTTGCAGGGGAATTATAATGAAAAACTGTTTTTT

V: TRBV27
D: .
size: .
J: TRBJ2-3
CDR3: CASSPRFGGVGTDTQYF
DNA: TGTGCCAGCAGTCCCCGCTTCGGAGGGGTCGGTACAGATACGCAGTATTTT

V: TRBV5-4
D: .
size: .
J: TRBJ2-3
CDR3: CASSSAAGTSTDTQYF
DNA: TGTGCCAGCAGCTCCGCCGCAGGGACTAGCACAGATACGCAGTATTTT

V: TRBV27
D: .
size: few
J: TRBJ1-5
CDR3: CASSLGGDNQPQHF
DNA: TGTGCCAGCAGTTTAGGGGGGGATAATCAGCCCCAGCATTTT

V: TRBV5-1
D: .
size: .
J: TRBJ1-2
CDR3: CASSLDINYGYTF
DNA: TGCGCCAGCAGCTTGGACATCAACTATGGCTACACCTTC

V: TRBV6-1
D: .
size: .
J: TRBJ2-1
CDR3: CASSEESPSSAYNEQFF
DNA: TGTGCCAGCAGTGAAGAATCCCCCTCGAGTGCATACAATGAGCAGTTCTTC

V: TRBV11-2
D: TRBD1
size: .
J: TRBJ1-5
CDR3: CASSLGTGWGQPQHF
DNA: TGTGCCAGCAGCTTGGGGACAGGGTGGGGGCAGCCCCAGCATTTT

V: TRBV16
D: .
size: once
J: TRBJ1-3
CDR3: CASSQSTGSSGNTIYF
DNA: TGTGCCAGCAGCCAATCCACGGGGTCCTCTGGAAACACCATATATTTT

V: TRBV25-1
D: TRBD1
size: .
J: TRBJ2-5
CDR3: CASSEWGTGVVETQYF
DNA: TGTGCCAGCAGTGAATGGGGGACAGGGGTTGTGGAGACCCAGTACTTC

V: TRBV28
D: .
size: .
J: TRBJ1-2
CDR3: CASRQGNAYGYTF
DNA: TGTGCCAGCAGACAGGGTAATGCCTATGGCTACACCTTC